The 13 T cell receptor beta chains below all came from one sample that was sequenced in a study of human T cells and chemical hapten exposure (dated by TCRdb to the early 2020s). Total RNA was isolated from unfractionated whole blood collected in Tempus Blood RNA tubes. The method behind the library was 5' RACE. Sequencing relied on an Illumina MiSeq. TCRdb's own reprocessing of the public reads used fastp at Q25 and MiXCR and kept productive beta chains. Each entry is one CDR3 protein sequence, shown with its most common DNA and genes. Counted in this sample were fewer than 150,000 distinct CDR3 sequences; approximately 20% of them appeared once. Around 2.8% of the sample rests with the top ten. All receptors derive from a human donor in good health.

The chain is built from TRBV12-3 or TRBV12-4 and TRBJ2-5; perhaps TRBD2 as D (6 bases). This CDR3 spans 16 amino acids. The V end lost 1 base, the J end lost 3 bases, and 15 bases lay between the germline ends. CDR3 DNA: TGTGCCAGCAGTTTAGGTCCCGGGGGTGAGAAAGAGACCCAGTACTTC. It translates to CASSLGPGGEKETQYF.

This clonotype was seen only a few times. This chain links TRBV28 with TRBJ2-1; 8 nucleotides align to TRBD2. The CDR3 length is 15 residues. J was trimmed by 2 bases and V by 8 bases; bases with no gene match: 8. The germline CDR1 and CDR2 sequences are MDHEN and SYDVKM. The CDR3 DNA is TGTGCCAGCCGGAGGAGCGGGGGTACCTACAATGAGCAGTTCTTC. As protein: CASRRSGGTYNEQFF.

J is TRBJ1-6 and V is TRBV27, with a tentative D call TRBD1 (5 bases). The length of the CDR3 is 17 residues. CDR1 and CDR2 (germline): MNHEY, SMNVEV (reference sequence). Trimming left V 5 bases short and J 2 bases short, with 16 bases between. CDR3 sequence (DNA): TGTGCCAGCAGTGGGGCACCCCAGCGACCCTATAATTCACCCCTCCACTTT. It encodes CASSGAPQRPYNSPLHF.

In its sample, this clonotype was seen a few times. This sequence joins TRBV28 and TRBJ1-6; D is undetermined. V was trimmed by 7 bases and J by 13 bases, leaving 14 bases between them. The CDR3 is 12 residues long. The V gene's germline CDR1 is MDHEN and CDR2 SYDVKM. In DNA form, the CDR3 reads TGTGCCAGCACCCCGCTGTCAGGTCCCCTCCACTTT. Amino acids: CASTPLSGPLHF.

A note on this clonotype: The junction and the germline gene differ at one end; a read error may be behind it. The gene calls are TRBV7-7 and TRBJ2-3; D might be TRBD1 (6 bases). The CDR3 loop spans 14 amino acids. Germline-derived CDR1 and CDR2 are SSHAT and FNYEAQ (reference sequence). Here the CDR3 DNA reads TGTGCTAGCAGCTTGGGCGATACTACAGGGTTGCAGTATTTT. Protein sequence: CASSLGDTTGLQYF.

V gene TRBV20-1 combines with J gene TRBJ2-1; 12 nucleotides align to TRBD2. The V gene's germline CDR1 is DFQATT and CDR2 SNEGSKA (reference sequence). V shed 6 bases, J shed 7 bases, and the junction held 7 bases outside the gene matches. This CDR3 has 14 amino acids. This CDR3 reads CSAKLAGGTNEQFF. The CDR3 DNA reads TGCAGTGCGAAACTAGCGGGAGGTACAAATGAGCAGTTCTTC.

The rearrangement joins TRBV13 to TRBJ2-3; D may correspond to TRBD1 or TRBD2 (5 bases each). This CDR3 is built from 17 residues. V was clipped by 5 bases and J by 0 bases, with 18 bases between them. Germline assignment: CDR1 PRHDT and CDR2 FYEKMQ (reference sequence). CDR3 DNA: TGTGCCAGCAGCCCCCCGAGGGACCTTTCTAGCACAGATACGCAGTATTTT. This encodes CASSPPRDLSSTDTQYF.

This clonotype was counted only a few times. The chain links TRBV11-2 to TRBJ2-3; 7 bases map to TRBD1. Trimming cost V 2 bases and J 2 bases; bases outside gene matches: 10. The CDR3 sequence is 17 residues long. Germline loops: CDR1 SGHAT, CDR2 FQNNGV. For the CDR3, the DNA is TGTGCCAGCAGCTTATTAAATTTACAGGGGAACACAGATACGCAGTATTTT. The encoded protein is CASSLLNLQGNTDTQYF.

This clonotype was seen only a few times. This sequence joins TRBV5-1 and TRBJ2-5; TRBD1 is a possible D gene (5 bases). V shed 0 bases and J shed 5 bases, with 5 bases lying between them. The CDR3 sequence is 12 residues long. The germline CDR1 and CDR2 sequences are SGHRS and YFSETQ. The CDR3 region has the DNA TGCGCCAGCAGCTTGGAGGGGGAGACCCAGTACTTC. Its translation: CASSLEGETQYF. Full variable domain (outside the CDR3, taken from reference TRBV5-1 and TRBJ2-5): KAGVTQTPRYLIKTRGQQVTLSCSPISGHRSVSWYQQTPGQGLQFLFEYFSETQRNKGNFPGRFSGRQFSNSRSEMNVSTLELGDSALYLCASSLEGETQYFGPGTRLLVL.

The chain has TRBV11-2 and TRBJ1-4, with D perhaps matching TRBD1 (6 bases). The length of the CDR3 is 13 residues. Trimming stripped 5 bases from V and 10 bases from J, with 14 bases between. CDR1 is SGHAT, CDR2 FQNNGV, per germline. CDR3 loop: CASSRPQGGKLFF. In nucleotides, the CDR3 is TGTGCCAGCAGCCGACCACAGGGTGGAAAACTGTTTTTT.

The chain uses TRBV6-5 and TRBJ1-2, with D uncertain. V gave up 6 bases and J gave up 2 bases, with 13 bases separating them. The CDR3 spans 14 residues. Per the germline V gene, CDR1 is MNHEY and CDR2 is SVGAGI. CDR3 sequence reads: CASSRTEANYGYTF. The CDR3 nucleotides are TGTGCCAGCAGCCGAACAGAAGCCAACTATGGCTACACCTTC.

This chain uses TRBV24-1 with TRBJ1-1; no clear D gene. CDR1 KGHDR and CDR2 SFDVKD come from the germline V gene. V dropped 4 bases and J dropped 2 bases, with 4 bases sitting between them. This CDR3 region has 12 residues. The CDR3 here is CATSEANTEAFF. Here the CDR3 DNA reads TGTGCCACCAGTGAAGCTAACACTGAAGCTTTCTTT.

This clonotype was detected ten times or more. This rearrangement joins TRBV7-9 to TRBJ2-5; D is undetermined. This CDR3 has 11 residues. Germline CDR1 reads SEHNR; CDR2 reads FQNEAQ (reference sequence). V dropped 1 base and J dropped 7 bases, with 4 bases sitting between them. CDR3 region: CASSLEGTQYF. CDR3 bases: TGTGCCAGCAGCTTAGAGGGGACCCAGTACTTC.